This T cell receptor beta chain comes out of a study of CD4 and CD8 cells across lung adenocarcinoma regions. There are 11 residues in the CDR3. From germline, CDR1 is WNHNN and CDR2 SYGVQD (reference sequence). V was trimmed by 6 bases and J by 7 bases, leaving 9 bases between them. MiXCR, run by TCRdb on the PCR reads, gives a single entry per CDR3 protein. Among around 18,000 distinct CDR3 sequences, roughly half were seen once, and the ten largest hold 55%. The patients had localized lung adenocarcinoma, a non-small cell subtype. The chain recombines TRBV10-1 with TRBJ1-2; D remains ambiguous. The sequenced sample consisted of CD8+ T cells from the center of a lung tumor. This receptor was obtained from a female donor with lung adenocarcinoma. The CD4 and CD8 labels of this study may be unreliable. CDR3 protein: CASRWACGYTF. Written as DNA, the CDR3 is TGCGCCAGCAGATGGGCTTGTGGCTACACCTTC.